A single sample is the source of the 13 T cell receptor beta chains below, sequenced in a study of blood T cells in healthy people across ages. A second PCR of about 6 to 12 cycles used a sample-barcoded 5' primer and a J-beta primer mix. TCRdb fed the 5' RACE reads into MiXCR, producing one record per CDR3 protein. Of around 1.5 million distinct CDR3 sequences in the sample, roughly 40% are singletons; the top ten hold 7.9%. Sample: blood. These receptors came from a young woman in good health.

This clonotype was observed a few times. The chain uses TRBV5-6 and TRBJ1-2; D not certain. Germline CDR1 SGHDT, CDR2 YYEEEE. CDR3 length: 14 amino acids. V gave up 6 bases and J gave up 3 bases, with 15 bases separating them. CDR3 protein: CASTRRALDYGYTF. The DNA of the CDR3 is TGTGCCAGCACCCGGAGGGCTTTGGACTATGGCTACACCTTC.

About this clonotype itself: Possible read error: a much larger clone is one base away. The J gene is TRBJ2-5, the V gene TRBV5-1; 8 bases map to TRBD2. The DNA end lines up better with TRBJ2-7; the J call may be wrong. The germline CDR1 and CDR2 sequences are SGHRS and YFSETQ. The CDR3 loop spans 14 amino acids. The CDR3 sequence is CASITSGGGYEQYF. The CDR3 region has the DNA TGCGCCAGCATTACTAGCGGCGGAGGGTACGAGCAGTACTTC.

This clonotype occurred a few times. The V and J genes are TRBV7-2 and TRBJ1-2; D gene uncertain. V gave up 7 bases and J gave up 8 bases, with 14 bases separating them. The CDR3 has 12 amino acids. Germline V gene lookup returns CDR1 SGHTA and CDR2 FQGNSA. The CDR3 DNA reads TGTGCCAGCACCCTAGGTAAAATAGGCTACACCTTC. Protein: CASTLGKIGYTF.

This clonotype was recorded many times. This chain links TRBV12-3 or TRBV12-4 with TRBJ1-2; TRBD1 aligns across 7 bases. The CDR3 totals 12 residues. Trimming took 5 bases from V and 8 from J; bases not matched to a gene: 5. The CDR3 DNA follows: TGTGCCAGCAGTCGGGACAGTTGGGGCTACACCTTC. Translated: CASSRDSWGYTF.

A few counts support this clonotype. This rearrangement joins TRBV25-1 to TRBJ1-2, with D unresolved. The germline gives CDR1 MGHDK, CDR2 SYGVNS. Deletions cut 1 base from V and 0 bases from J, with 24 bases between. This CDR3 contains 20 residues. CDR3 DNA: TGTGCCAGCAGTGAATTTTATCTACCGGCAGAGGGTAGAGCTAACTATGGCTACACCTTC. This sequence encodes CASSEFYLPAEGRANYGYTF.

CDR3 sequence reads: CASSSRLAENTGELFF. CDR3 bases: TGTGCCAGCAGCTCGAGACTAGCGGAGAACACCGGGGAGCTGTTTTTT. The chain couples TRBV7-9 to TRBJ2-2; 9 bases agree with TRBD2. Trimming took 4 bases from V and 1 from J; bases not matched to a gene: 4. The CDR3 has 16 amino acids. CDR1 is SEHNR and CDR2 is FQNEAQ in the germline V gene (reference sequence).

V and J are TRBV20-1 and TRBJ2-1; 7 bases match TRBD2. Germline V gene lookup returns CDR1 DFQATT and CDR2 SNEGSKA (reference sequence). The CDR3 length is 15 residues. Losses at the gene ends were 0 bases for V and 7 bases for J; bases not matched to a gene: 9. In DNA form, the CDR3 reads TGCAGTGCTAGAGATCAAGGCGGGAGCCTGAATGAGCAGTTCTTC. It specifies CSARDQGGSLNEQFF.

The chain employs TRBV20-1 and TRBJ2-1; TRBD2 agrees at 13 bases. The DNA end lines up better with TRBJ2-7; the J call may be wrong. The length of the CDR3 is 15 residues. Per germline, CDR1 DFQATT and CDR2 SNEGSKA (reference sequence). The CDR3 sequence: CSAPRTSGGYNEQYF. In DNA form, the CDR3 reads TGCAGTGCTCCTCGGACTAGCGGGGGATACAATGAGCAGTACTTC.

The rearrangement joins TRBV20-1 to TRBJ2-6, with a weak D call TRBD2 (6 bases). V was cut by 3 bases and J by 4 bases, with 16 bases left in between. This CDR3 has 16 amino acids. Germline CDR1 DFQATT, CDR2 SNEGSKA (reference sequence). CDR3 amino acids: CSASSASVTGANVLTF. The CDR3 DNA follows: TGCAGTGCTAGTAGCGCTAGCGTCACCGGGGCCAACGTCCTGACTTTC.

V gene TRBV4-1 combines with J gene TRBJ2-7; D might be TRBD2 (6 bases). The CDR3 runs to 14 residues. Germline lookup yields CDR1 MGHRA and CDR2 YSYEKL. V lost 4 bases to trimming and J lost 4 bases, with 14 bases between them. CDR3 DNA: TGCGCCAGCAGCCCGGGGGAGAACCGATACGAGCAGTACTTC. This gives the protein CASSPGENRYEQYF.

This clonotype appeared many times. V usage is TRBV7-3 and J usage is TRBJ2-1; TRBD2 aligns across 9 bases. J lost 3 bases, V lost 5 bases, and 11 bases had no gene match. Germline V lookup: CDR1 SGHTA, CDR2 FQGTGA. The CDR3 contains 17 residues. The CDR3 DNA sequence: TGTGCCAGCAGCCCCCCGGAGAGCGGGGGGAGCTACAATGAGCAGTTCTTC. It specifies CASSPPESGGSYNEQFF.

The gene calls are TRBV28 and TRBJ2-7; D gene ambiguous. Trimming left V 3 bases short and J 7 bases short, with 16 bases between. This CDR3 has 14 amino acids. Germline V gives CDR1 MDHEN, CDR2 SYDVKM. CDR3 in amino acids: CASSLALKNNEQYF. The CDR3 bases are TGTGCCAGCAGTTTGGCTCTCAAGAACAATGAGCAGTACTTC.

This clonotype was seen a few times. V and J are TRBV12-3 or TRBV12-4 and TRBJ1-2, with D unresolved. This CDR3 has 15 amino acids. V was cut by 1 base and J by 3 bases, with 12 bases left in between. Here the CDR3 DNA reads TGTGCCAGCAGTTTAGGGGATATATCCCACTATGGCTACACCTTC. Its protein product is CASSLGDISHYGYTF.